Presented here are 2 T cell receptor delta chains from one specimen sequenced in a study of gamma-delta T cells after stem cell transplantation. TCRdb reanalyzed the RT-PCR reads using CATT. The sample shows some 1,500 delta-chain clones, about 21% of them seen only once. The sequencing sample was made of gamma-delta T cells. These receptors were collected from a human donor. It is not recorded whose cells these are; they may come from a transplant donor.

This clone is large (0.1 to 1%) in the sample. The CDR3 nucleotides are TGTGCTCTTGGGGAACTAATAGAGTGGGGGGATACGGGCACCGATAAACTCATCTTT. As protein: CALGELIEWGDTGTDKLIF. This chain links TRDV1 with TRDJ1; 10 bases are a match to TRDD3. V shed 0 bases, J shed 1 base, and the junction held 11 bases outside the gene matches. The germline CDR1 and CDR2 sequences are TSWWSYY and QGS. CDR3 size: 19 residues.

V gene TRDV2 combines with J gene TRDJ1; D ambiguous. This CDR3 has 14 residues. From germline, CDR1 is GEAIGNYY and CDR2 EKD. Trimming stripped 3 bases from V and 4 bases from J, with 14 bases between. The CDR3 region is CACDPVLKIDKLIF. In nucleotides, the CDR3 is TGTGCCTGTGACCCGGTACTGAAGATCGATAAACTCATCTTT.